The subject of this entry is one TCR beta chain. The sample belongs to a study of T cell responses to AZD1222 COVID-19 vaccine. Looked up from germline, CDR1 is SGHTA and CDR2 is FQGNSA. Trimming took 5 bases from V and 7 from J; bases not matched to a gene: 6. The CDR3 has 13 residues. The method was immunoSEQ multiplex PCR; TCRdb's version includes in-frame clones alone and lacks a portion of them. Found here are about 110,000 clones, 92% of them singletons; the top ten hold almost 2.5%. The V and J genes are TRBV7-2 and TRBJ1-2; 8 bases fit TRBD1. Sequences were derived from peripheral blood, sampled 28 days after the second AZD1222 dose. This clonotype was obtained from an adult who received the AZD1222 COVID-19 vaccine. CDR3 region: CASSIRTGFGYTF. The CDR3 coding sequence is TGTGCCAGCAGCATCAGGACAGGGTTTGGCTACACCTTC.